This TCR beta chain comes out of a study of T-cell memory formation after mild COVID-19. This clonotype was counted between two and nine times. TCRdb re-called the 5' RACE reads through MiXCR, storing one row per CDR3 protein. Of about 210,000 distinct CDR3 sequences in the sample, 27% are singletons; the top ten hold 11%. CDR3 size: 17 residues. The germline V gene encodes CDR1 KGHDR and CDR2 SFDVKD. Trimming removed 5 bases from V and 1 base from J; junction bases left unmatched: 8. The clonotype comes from an adult woman who had mild COVID-19 (a few samples of this study predate the infection). Cell type and time point are not known. The chain joins TRBV24-1 to TRBJ2-2; 8 bases line up with TRBD1. Sequencing was carried out using PBMCs or a T cell subset sorted from them (not recorded which). CDR3 region: CATSGAGTGKNTGELFF. The CDR3 DNA is TGTGCCACCAGTGGAGCCGGGACAGGAAAGAACACCGGGGAGCTGTTTTTT.